The rows below give T cell receptor beta chains drawn from one sample of a study of cytomegalovirus exposure and HLA in healthy donors. Assay used: immunoSEQ multiplex PCR; TCRdb lists only in-frame clones, some missing. The table includes roughly 250,000 clones, almost 90% detected once. What was sequenced was PBMCs. These receptors were collected from a woman under 30 in good health and CMV-seronegative. Each CDR3 is given with its conserved first and last residue. Expanded clones get a size class; other rows say once, few or many, or leave the size out.

j_call: TRBJ1-2; clone_size: .; v_call: TRBV6-5; cdr3_aa: CASRLTGGYGYTF
j_call: TRBJ1-4; clone_size: .; v_call: TRBV19; cdr3_aa: CASSVGTATNEKLFF
j_call: TRBJ2-5; clone_size: .; v_call: TRBV30; cdr3_aa: CAWSRAGTSGNSGETQYF
j_call: TRBJ2-5; clone_size: .; v_call: TRBV15; cdr3_aa: CATSRVGTSGDETQYF
j_call: TRBJ2-5; clone_size: .; v_call: TRBV5-1; cdr3_aa: CASRLGHQTQETQYF
j_call: TRBJ2-5; clone_size: .; v_call: TRBV6-1; cdr3_aa: CASSEGVSVPETQYF
j_call: TRBJ2-7; clone_size: .; v_call: TRBV7-2; cdr3_aa: CASSLVGGGSSYEQYF
j_call: TRBJ2-1; clone_size: .; v_call: TRBV13; cdr3_aa: CASSPYFGDRGRGNEQFF
j_call: TRBJ1-5; clone_size: .; v_call: TRBV28; cdr3_aa: CASSSGTGTNQPQHF
j_call: TRBJ2-2; clone_size: .; v_call: TRBV10-1; cdr3_aa: CASRATPGTDTLNTGELFF
j_call: TRBJ2-5; clone_size: .; v_call: TRBV14; cdr3_aa: CASSPFGQGLQETQYF
j_call: TRBJ1-5; clone_size: few; v_call: TRBV6-5; cdr3_aa: CASTRHPNQPQHF
j_call: TRBJ2-5; clone_size: .; v_call: TRBV11-2; cdr3_aa: CASSLGIAGGRETQYF
j_call: TRBJ2-7; clone_size: .; v_call: TRBV11-2; cdr3_aa: CASSLGTGLSEQYF
j_call: TRBJ2-7; clone_size: .; v_call: TRBV19; cdr3_aa: CASSMDTPYEQYF
j_call: TRBJ1-4; clone_size: .; v_call: TRBV10-3; cdr3_aa: CAISERAGGSYEKLFF
j_call: TRBJ2-7; clone_size: .; v_call: TRBV4-2; cdr3_aa: CASSQDGTSGGGEQYF
j_call: TRBJ2-6; clone_size: .; v_call: TRBV5-1; cdr3_aa: CASSPQGAGANVLTF
j_call: TRBJ2-7; clone_size: .; v_call: TRBV10-1; cdr3_aa: CASSEEGGYEQYF
j_call: TRBJ1-2; clone_size: .; v_call: TRBV10-3; cdr3_aa: CAISEPWTGGFGYTF
j_call: TRBJ1-1; clone_size: .; v_call: TRBV5-1; cdr3_aa: CARPKGGVTEAFF
j_call: TRBJ2-7; clone_size: few; v_call: TRBV11-2; cdr3_aa: CASSYDRFEQYF
j_call: TRBJ1-3; clone_size: .; v_call: TRBV7-2; cdr3_aa: CASSLGQPFSGNTIYF
j_call: TRBJ2-7; clone_size: .; v_call: TRBV28; cdr3_aa: CASSQTSGGPYEQYF
j_call: TRBJ1-1; clone_size: once; v_call: TRBV19; cdr3_aa: CATSMGGDGGTEAFF